This T cell receptor (beta chain) is drawn from a study of blood T cell repertoires in COVID-19 (dated by TCRdb to the early 2020s). Some background on the complete study: The collaborator samples originated in the United States, Italy and Spain and spanned the acute and convalescent phases of COVID-19. The sample metadata nearly always contained a de-identified subject ID, COVID-19 status, age in years and sex. Subjects who had been exposed to COVID-19, were actively infected with it, or had recovered from it provided the deeply sampled blood TCRbeta repertoires that made up the dataset. Samples came from the ongoing ImmuneRACE study (first 160 participants) plus 1,254 subjects from 6 global collaborators. HLA class I and class II types, where available, came from metadata supplied by the sample provider rather than from assay-based typing. The repertoires were released in a freely available public database intended as a resource for research on the immune response to SARS-CoV-2. The prospective study material was composed of cDNA or gDNA derived from T cells, B-cell-depleted T cells, or PBMCs. What the study reported, not specific to this receptor: Clinical and demographic metadata were provided uncurated, with the amount varying by source and participant.

Concerning this clone itself: Its specific antigen is unknown. No much larger clone is present one base from it, and per-base qualities are unavailable.

TCRbeta CDR3 regions were amplified from genomic DNA using the immunoSEQ Assay, a bias-controlled multiplex PCR. Per the source publication's procedure: The number of nucleated cells in each sample was estimated by amplification of reference gene primers within the assay. To quantify the absolute abundance of each unique TCRbeta CDR3 rearrangement, sequence reads were collapsed and filtered. Productive Simpson clonality was computed per sample as the square root of Simpson's diversity index over productive rearrangements. Sourced from immuneACCESS, this table was stored by TCRdb with only in-frame sequences that have V and J called. A share of the clones is absent; for the studies checked, an unresolved V gene accounts for under half, and the remainder has no known explanation. V and J calls and clone size follow that table, whereas D and trimming were derived from the DNA. The sample records 150,000 to 160,000 clones, approximately 83% of which are singletons. The biggest ten clones account for 25% to 35% of the sample.

Each collaborating institution followed its own protocols to collect whole blood in K2EDTA tubes. For TCRbeta analysis, collaborators shipped samples in one of three forms: frozen whole blood, isolated PBMCs, or DNA extracted from either of those sample types. The junction shows trimming of 9 bases on V and 4 bases on J, plus 19 bases between the germline ends. Per the germline V gene (reference sequence), LNHDA is the CDR1 and SQIVND is the CDR2. The CDR3, cysteine through phenylalanine, is 15 amino acids long. The only DNA kept is the CDR3, 45 bases in frame from the first base. Sequencing was carried out using peripheral blood. Recombination joined TRBV19 with TRBJ2-1; D gene: possibly TRBD1, on 6 matching bases. The clonotype originates from a woman in her sixties or seventies with acute or convalescent COVID-19. The DNA sequence follows: TGTGCCAGCTCCCCTCAGGGGCTAGGGTACAATGAGCAGTTCTTC. It translates as CASSPQGLGYNEQFF.